What follows are 21 T cell receptor beta chains derived from one specimen sequenced in a study of PD-1 blockade in classical Hodgkin lymphoma. The protocol was immunoSEQ multiplex PCR, while the TCRdb copy is restricted to in-frame clones and leaves out a portion. The sample consists of around 29,000 clones, approximately 80% of them appearing once. Time point specified: cycle 4 day 1 (C4D1), after less than 7 weeks of nivolumab. All patients experienced relapse after autologous stem cell transplantation, and brentuximab vedotin exposure was variable. Thawed PBMCs were the source of CD4+ T cells, purified by magnetic negative selection. Sequences were derived from CD4+ T cells from blood, sampled before the fourth cycle of nivolumab. The receptors were gathered from a human donor with classical Hodgkin lymphoma.

V usage is TRBV7-9 and J usage is TRBJ2-5; 10 bases fit TRBD2. The V gene end was trimmed by 6 bases and the J gene end by 4 bases; junction bases not matched to a gene: 8. The CDR3 is 15 residues long. Per germline, CDR1 SEHNR and CDR2 FQNEAQ (reference sequence). CDR3 sequence: CASSPSGGAAETQYF. The CDR3 nucleotides read TGTGCCAGCAGTCCGAGCGGGGGGGCAGCAGAGACCCAGTACTTC.

CDR3 bases: TGCAGTGCGAGGGAGAACACTGAAGCTTTCTTT. It is translated as CSARENTEAFF. V gene TRBV20-1 combines with J gene TRBJ1-1; D gene uncertain. CDR1 is DFQATT and CDR2 is SNEGSKA in the germline V gene (reference sequence). The CDR3 has 11 amino acids. Between the trimmed V and J ends, which lost 6 bases and 1 base, there was a span of 6 bases.

The genes are TRBV6-1 and TRBJ1-5; 7 bases agree with TRBD1. The V gene end was trimmed by 4 bases and the J gene end by 11 bases; junction bases not matched to a gene: 2. CDR1 and CDR2 (germline): MNHNS, SASEGT. The CDR3 contains 11 residues. The chain's CDR3 is CASSGQGAQHF. As DNA, the CDR3 is TGTGCCAGCAGTGGCCAGGGGGCCCAGCATTTT.

The chain employs TRBV7-9 and TRBJ1-1; possible D gene TRBD1, 6 bases. Per germline, CDR1 SEHNR and CDR2 FQNEAQ (reference sequence). The CDR3 loop spans 15 amino acids. V was pared by 5 bases and J by 0 bases, with 13 bases between. The CDR3 is CASSPGGALNTEAFF. CDR3 nucleotides: TGTGCCAGCAGCCCCGGGGGCGCATTGAACACTGAAGCTTTCTTT.

J is TRBJ1-3 and V is TRBV5-1; 7 bases are a match to TRBD1. There are 16 residues in the CDR3. The germline gives CDR1 SGHRS, CDR2 YFSETQ. V was pared by 1 base and J by 2 bases, with 6 bases of the junction left unmatched. The CDR3 region is CASSLNVQGAGNTIYF. The CDR3 DNA follows: TGCGCCAGCAGCTTGAATGTGCAGGGGGCTGGAAACACCATATATTTT. The full variable domain, with the rest looked up from reference TRBV5-1 and TRBJ1-3, is KAGVTQTPRYLIKTRGQQVTLSCSPISGHRSVSWYQQTPGQGLQFLFEYFSETQRNKGNFPGRFSGRQFSNSRSEMNVSTLELGDSALYLCASSLNVQGAGNTIYFGEGSWLTVV.

This clone was detected once. The V call is TRBV19, the J call TRBJ2-3; D unclear. Germline CDR1 reads LNHDA; CDR2 reads SQIVND (reference sequence). V gave up 3 bases and J gave up 4 bases, with 11 bases separating them. This CDR3 is built from 14 residues. As DNA, the CDR3 is TGTGCCAGTAGTATTGGCAGAGGCTCAGATACGCAGTATTTT. Its protein product is CASSIGRGSDTQYF.

This chain joins TRBV6-1 and TRBJ2-1; maybe TRBD2 (5 bases). Trimming took off 11 bases at V and 4 bases at J, with 12 bases between the two ends. Germline V CDR1 and CDR2: MNHNS, SASEGT. The CDR3 extends over 12 amino acids. CDR3 loop: CADRGQYNEQFF. CDR3 sequence (DNA): TGTGCCGATCGAGGGCAGTACAATGAGCAGTTCTTC.

The rearrangement links TRBV5-1 to TRBJ2-5; 8 nucleotides agree with TRBD2. V dropped 0 bases and J dropped 5; count of bases not matched to a gene: 6. Germline values: CDR1 SGHRS, CDR2 YFSETQ. The CDR3 has 15 residues. This CDR3 is CASSLASGGRETQYF. CDR3 bases: TGCGCCAGCAGCTTGGCCAGCGGGGGCAGGGAGACCCAGTACTTC.

The chain joins TRBV5-1 to TRBJ2-2, with a weak D call TRBD2 (5 bases). V was cut by 6 bases and J by 1 base, with 16 bases left in between. This CDR3 has 16 residues. Germline lookup yields CDR1 SGHRS and CDR2 YFSETQ. CDR3 amino acids: CASTPREARNTGELFF. In nucleotides, the CDR3 is TGCGCCAGCACCCCGAGGGAAGCCAGGAACACCGGGGAGCTGTTTTTT.

This rearrangement joins TRBV6-6 to TRBJ2-3, with 12 positions matching TRBD2. Germline V gene lookup returns CDR1 MNHNY and CDR2 SVGAGI (reference sequence). The CDR3 contains 15 residues. Germline trimming cut 6 bases from V and 2 bases from J; bases unmatched to any gene: 3. DNA of the CDR3: TGTGCCAGCAGGGGGACTAGCGGGCCCACAGATACGCAGTATTTT. Translating gives CASRGTSGPTDTQYF.

CDR3 sequence (DNA): TGCGCCAGCAGCTTGGTTATTGAGAACACTGAAGCTTTCTTT. It codes for CASSLVIENTEAFF. The rearrangement links TRBV5-1 to TRBJ1-1; the D is unclear. The germline V gene encodes CDR1 SGHRS and CDR2 YFSETQ. V was shortened by 0 bases and J by 1 base, with 7 bases between the two germline ends. This CDR3 contains 14 residues. The full variable domain, rest sourced from reference TRBV5-1 and TRBJ1-1, is KAGVTQTPRYLIKTRGQQVTLSCSPISGHRSVSWYQQTPGQGLQFLFEYFSETQRNKGNFPGRFSGRQFSNSRSEMNVSTLELGDSALYLCASSLVIENTEAFFGQGTRLTVV.

CDR3 sequence (DNA): TGCGCCAGCAGCCTAGGTTATGAGCAGTTCTTC. Encoded protein: CASSLGYEQFF. The chain links TRBV5-1 to TRBJ2-1, with no clear D. Trimming left V 4 bases short and J 8 bases short, with 7 bases between. The CDR3 is made up of 11 amino acids. From germline, CDR1 is SGHRS and CDR2 YFSETQ.

This sequence joins TRBV30 and TRBJ2-7; D remains unclear. Trimming stripped 4 bases from V and 5 bases from J, with 18 bases between. The CDR3 has 14 residues. From germline, CDR1 is GTSNPN and CDR2 SVGIG (reference sequence). CDR3: CAWTRPSKSDEQYF. The CDR3 region has the DNA TGTGCCTGGACCCGGCCGAGTAAATCGGACGAGCAGTACTTC.

The V and J genes are TRBV30 and TRBJ1-6, with D uncertain. Germline V CDR1 and CDR2: GTSNPN, SVGIG (reference sequence). The ends were cut back, 0 bases at V and 7 bases at J, with 10 bases in the middle. The CDR3 spans 14 residues. The CDR3 nucleotides read TGTGCCTGGAGTGTTGAGGGTGGAAATTCACCCCTCCACTTT. It specifies CAWSVEGGNSPLHF.

This chain uses TRBV6-6 with TRBJ2-3; tentatively, D is TRBD2 (6 bases). The CDR3 spans 16 residues. Germline V lookup: CDR1 MNHNY, CDR2 SVGAGI (reference sequence). Trimming shortened V by 6 bases and J by 2 bases, and 18 bases separated the two germline ends. The chain's CDR3 is CASRDGPGEPTDTQYF. CDR3 bases: TGTGCCAGCAGAGACGGACCGGGGGAACCCACAGATACGCAGTATTTT.

CDR3: CASSPTTVSYGYTF. The CDR3 nucleotides read TGCGCCAGCAGCCCCACGACAGTCTCCTATGGCTACACCTTC. V is TRBV5-1 and J is TRBJ1-2; weak D call: TRBD1 (5 bases). The CDR3 totals 14 residues. V was clipped by 4 bases and J by 4 bases, with 14 bases between them. CDR1 SGHRS and CDR2 YFSETQ come from the germline V gene.

This chain uses TRBV6-1 with TRBJ1-5, with D possibly matching TRBD1 (5 bases). Germline loops: CDR1 MNHNS, CDR2 SASEGT. The CDR3 covers 15 residues. Trimming pared 0 bases from V and 5 bases from J, leaving 11 bases between. This CDR3 reads CASSEAGGTYQPQHF. As DNA, the CDR3 is TGTGCCAGCAGTGAAGCGGGAGGGACCTATCAGCCCCAGCATTTT.

The chain carries TRBV9 and TRBJ1-6; no clear D. CDR1 and CDR2 from the germline V gene are SGDLS and YYNGEE. Trimming pared 0 bases from V and 7 bases from J, leaving 5 bases between. The CDR3 has 13 residues. CDR3 coding DNA: TGTGCCAGCAGCGTAGGAGGGAATTCACCCCTCCACTTT. Translating gives CASSVGGNSPLHF.

This clone has more than one count but fewer than ten. The junction differs from germline at one of its ends, possibly a read error. This chain links TRBV7-9 with TRBJ1-4; D gene ambiguous. The V gene's germline CDR1 is SEHNR and CDR2 FQNEAQ (reference sequence). The CDR3 length is 13 residues. DNA for the CDR3: TGTGCCAGCAGCTTAGACCGGGATGGACTTTATTCTTTT. Its translation: CASSLDRDGLYSF.

The rearrangement joins TRBV6-5 to TRBJ2-7; D uncertain. CDR1 is MNHEY, CDR2 SVGAGI, per germline. CDR3 length equals 12 residues. Trimming left V 0 bases short and J 4 bases short, with 4 bases between. The DNA for the CDR3 is TGTGCCAGCAGTTACTCGAGTTACGAGCAGTACTTC. This codes for CASSYSSYEQYF.

This clone has a single count. The gene calls are TRBV9 and TRBJ1-1; D is unresolved. Per germline, CDR1 SGDLS and CDR2 YYNGEE. Trimming took 0 bases from V and 4 from J, leaving 13 bases between them. The CDR3 consists of 15 residues. CDR3 amino acids: CASSVAIEGATEAFF. In DNA, the CDR3 is TGTGCCAGCAGCGTAGCTATCGAAGGTGCCACTGAAGCTTTCTTT.